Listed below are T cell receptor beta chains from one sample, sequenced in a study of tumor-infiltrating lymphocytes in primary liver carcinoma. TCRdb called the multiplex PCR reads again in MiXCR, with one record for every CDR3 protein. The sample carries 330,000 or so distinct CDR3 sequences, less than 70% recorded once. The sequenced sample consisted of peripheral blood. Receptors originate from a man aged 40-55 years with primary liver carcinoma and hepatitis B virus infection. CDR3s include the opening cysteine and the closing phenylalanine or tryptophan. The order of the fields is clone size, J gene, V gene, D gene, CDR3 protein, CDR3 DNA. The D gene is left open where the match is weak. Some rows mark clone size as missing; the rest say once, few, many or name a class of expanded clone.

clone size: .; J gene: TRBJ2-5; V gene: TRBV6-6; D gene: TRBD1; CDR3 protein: CASSLTDRAMETQYF; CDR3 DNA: TGTGCCAGCAGTTTGACGGACAGGGCAATGGAGACCCAGTACTTC
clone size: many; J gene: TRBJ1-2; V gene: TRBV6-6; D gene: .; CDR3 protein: CASSPGLSPDNVYTF; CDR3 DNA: TGTGCCAGCAGTCCTGGGCTCTCACCGGACAATGTCTACACCTTC
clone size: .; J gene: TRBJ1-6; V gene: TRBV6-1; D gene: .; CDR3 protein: CASSDRQVGNSPLHF; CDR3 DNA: TGTGCCAGCAGTGACCGACAGGTGGGGAATTCACCCCTCCACTTT
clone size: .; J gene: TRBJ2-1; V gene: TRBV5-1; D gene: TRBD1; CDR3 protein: CASSTGVSSEQFF; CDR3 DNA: TGCGCCAGCAGCACAGGGGTATCCAGTGAGCAGTTCTTC
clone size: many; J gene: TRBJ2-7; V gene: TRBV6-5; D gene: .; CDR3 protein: CASAGDGYEQYF; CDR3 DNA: TGTGCCAGCGCAGGGGACGGGTACGAGCAGTACTTC
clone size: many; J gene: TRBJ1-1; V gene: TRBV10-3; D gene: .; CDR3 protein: CAISGHSNTEAFF; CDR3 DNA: TGTGCCATCAGTGGACACTCGAACACTGAAGCTTTCTTT
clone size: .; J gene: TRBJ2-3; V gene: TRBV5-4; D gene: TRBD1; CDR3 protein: CVSSWTGGAGDTQYF; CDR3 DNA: TGTGTCAGCAGCTGGACAGGGGGCGCGGGAGATACGCAGTATTTT
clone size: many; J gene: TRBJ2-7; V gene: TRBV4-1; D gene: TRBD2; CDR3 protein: CASSQGEGFYEQYF; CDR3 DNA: TGCGCCAGCAGCCAGGGGGAGGGTTTCTACGAGCAGTACTTC
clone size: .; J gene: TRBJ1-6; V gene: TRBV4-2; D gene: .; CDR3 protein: CAGSQELRGVNSPLHF; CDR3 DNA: TGTGCCGGCAGCCAAGAGTTAAGGGGGGTTAATTCACCCCTCCACTTT
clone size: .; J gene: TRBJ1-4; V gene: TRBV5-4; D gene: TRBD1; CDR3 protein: CASSSNRGIDEKLFF; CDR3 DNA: TGTGCCAGCAGCTCAAACAGGGGGATAGATGAAAAACTGTTTTTT
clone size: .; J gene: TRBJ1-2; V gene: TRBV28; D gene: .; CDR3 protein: CAIRLSLYGYTF; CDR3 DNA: TGTGCCATACGCCTGAGTCTCTATGGCTACACCTTC
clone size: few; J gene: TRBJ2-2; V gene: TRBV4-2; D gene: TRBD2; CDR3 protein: CASSVQLSGTTQTNTGELFF; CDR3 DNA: TGTGCCAGCAGCGTACAACTTAGCGGGACCACCCAAACGAACACCGGGGAGCTGTTTTTT
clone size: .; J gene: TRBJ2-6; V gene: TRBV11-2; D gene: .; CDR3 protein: CASSFVGSWVNVLTF; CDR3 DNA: TGTGCCAGCAGTTTCGTCGGGAGCTGGGTCAACGTCCTGACTTTC
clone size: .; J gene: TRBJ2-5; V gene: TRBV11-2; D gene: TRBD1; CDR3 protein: CASSLQGALETQHF; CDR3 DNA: TGTGCTAGCAGCTTACAGGGGGCCCTGGAGACCCAGCACTTC
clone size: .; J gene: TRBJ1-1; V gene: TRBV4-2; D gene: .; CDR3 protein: CASSQNPSRDEDEAFF; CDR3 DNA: TGTGCCAGCAGCCAAAATCCGAGTAGGGACGAAGATGAAGCTTTCTTT
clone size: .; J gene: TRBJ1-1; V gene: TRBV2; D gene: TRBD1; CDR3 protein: CASRYRGVEAFF; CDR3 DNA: TGTGCCAGCAGATACAGGGGAGTCGAAGCTTTCTTT
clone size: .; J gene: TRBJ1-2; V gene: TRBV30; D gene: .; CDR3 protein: CAWSNMIYGYTF; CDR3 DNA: TGTGCCTGGAGTAACATGATCTATGGCTACACCTTC
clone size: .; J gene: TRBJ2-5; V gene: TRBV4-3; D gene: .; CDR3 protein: CASSEVGETQCF; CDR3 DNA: TGCGCCAGCAGCGAAGTCGGGGAGACCCAGTGCTTC
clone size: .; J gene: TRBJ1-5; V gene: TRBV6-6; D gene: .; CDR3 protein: CASCYSISGRGNQPQHF; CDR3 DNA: TGTGCCAGCTGTTACTCGATATCAGGGAGGGGCAATCAGCCCCAGCATTTT
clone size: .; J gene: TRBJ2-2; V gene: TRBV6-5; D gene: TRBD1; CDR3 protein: CTSSSPTGASGELYF; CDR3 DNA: TGTACCAGCAGTTCCCCGACAGGGGCCTCCGGGGAGCTGTATTTT
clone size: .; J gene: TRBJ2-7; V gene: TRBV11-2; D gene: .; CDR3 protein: CASSPSPYEQCF; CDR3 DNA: TGTGCCAGCAGCCCCAGCCCCTACGAGCAGTGCTTC
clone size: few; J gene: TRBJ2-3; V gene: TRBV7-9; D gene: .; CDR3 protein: CASTWGRTDTQYF; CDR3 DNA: TGTGCCAGCACCTGGGGGCGCACAGATACGCAGTATTTT
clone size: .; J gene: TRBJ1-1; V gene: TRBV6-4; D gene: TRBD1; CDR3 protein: CASSVDRGNIEAFF; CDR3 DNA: TGTGCCAGCAGTGTAGACAGGGGGAACATTGAAGCTTTCTTT
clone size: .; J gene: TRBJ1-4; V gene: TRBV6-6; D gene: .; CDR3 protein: CASSSIGRDNGKLFF; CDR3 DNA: TGTGCCAGCAGTTCCATTGGACGGGACAATGGAAAACTGTTTTTT
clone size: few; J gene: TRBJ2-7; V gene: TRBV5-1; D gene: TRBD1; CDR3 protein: CASEWGQGLDEQYF; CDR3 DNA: TGCGCCAGCGAATGGGGACAGGGGTTGGACGAGCAGTACTTC
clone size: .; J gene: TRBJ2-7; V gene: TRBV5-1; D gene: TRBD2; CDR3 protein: CASSTDLAGAGEQYF; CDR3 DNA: TGCGCCAGCAGCACGGACTTGGCGGGAGCGGGGGAGCAGTACTTC
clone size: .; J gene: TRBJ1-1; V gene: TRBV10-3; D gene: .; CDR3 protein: CVISESAGETTEAFF; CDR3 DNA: TGTGTCATCAGTGAATCGGCGGGAGAAACGACTGAAGCTTTCTTT
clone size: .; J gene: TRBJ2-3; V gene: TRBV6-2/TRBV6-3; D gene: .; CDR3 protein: CASSYLRGCTDTQYF; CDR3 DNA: TGTGCCAGCAGTTACTTACGCGGATGCACAGATACGCAGTATTTT
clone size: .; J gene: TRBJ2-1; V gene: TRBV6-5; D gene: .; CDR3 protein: CASSYNVAVNEQFF; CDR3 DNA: TGTGCCAGCAGTTACAACGTCGCGGTAAATGAGCAGTTCTTC
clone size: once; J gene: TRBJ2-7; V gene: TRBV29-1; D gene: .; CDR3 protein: CSVRTVSYEQHF; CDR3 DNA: TGCAGCGTCAGGACAGTATCCTACGAGCAGCACTTC
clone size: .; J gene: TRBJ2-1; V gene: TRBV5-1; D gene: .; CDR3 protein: CASSLSVSGEQFF; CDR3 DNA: TGCGCCAGCAGCTTGTCAGTGTCCGGGGAGCAGTTCTTC
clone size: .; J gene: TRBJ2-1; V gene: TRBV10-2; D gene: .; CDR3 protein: CASQGAPFDNEQFF; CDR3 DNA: TGCGCCAGCCAGGGAGCGCCCTTCGACAATGAGCAGTTCTTC
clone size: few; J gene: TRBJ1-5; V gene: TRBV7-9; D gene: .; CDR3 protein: CASSSTLTGPQHF; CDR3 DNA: TGTGCCAGCAGCTCTACCTTAACAGGGCCCCAGCATTTT
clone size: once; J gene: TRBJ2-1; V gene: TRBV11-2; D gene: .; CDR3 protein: CASSLGGTSLNEQFF; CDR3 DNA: TGTGCCAGCAGCTTAGGAGGTACTAGCTTAAATGAGCAGTTCTTC
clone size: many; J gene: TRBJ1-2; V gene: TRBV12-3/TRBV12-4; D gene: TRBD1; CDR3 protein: CASSQVQGRIGYTF; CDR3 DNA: TGTGCCAGCAGCCAAGTACAGGGGAGGATTGGCTACACCTTC
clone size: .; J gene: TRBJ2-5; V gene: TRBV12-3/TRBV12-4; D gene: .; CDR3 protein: CASSPILKGETQYF; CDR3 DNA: TGTGCCAGCAGTCCCATCTTAAAGGGAGAGACCCAGTACTTC
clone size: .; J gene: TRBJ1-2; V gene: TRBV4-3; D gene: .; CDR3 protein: CASSQGGWGRAYTF; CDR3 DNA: TGCGCCAGCAGCCAAGGAGGATGGGGCCGTGCCTACACCTTC
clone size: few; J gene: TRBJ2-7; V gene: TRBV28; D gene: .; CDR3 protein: CASSYYPVYEQYF; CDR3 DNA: TGTGCCAGCAGTTATTACCCAGTCTACGAGCAGTACTTC
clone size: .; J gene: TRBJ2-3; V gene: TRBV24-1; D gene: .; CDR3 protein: CATGQDGADTQYF; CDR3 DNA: TGTGCCACCGGGCAGGACGGGGCAGATACGCAGTATTTT
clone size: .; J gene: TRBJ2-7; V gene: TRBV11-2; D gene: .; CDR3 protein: CASSLVESFSEQCF; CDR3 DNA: TGTGCCAGCAGTTTAGTTGAGTCCTTTTCCGAGCAGTGCTTC
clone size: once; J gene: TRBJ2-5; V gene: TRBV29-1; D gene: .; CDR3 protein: CSGISLQETQYF; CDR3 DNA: TGCAGCGGAATTAGTCTTCAAGAGACTCAGTACTTC
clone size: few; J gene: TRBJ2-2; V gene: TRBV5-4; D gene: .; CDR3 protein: CASSLTTANTGELFF; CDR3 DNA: TGTGCCAGCAGCTTGACGACAGCGAACACCGGGGAGCTGTTTTTT
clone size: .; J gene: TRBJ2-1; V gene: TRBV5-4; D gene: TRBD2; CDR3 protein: CASSLAAGGPYNEQFF; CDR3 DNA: TGTGCCAGCAGCTTGGCTGCGGGAGGGCCTTACAATGAGCAGTTCTTC